This T cell receptor (beta chain) originates from a study of OX40 agonist ivuxolimab in advanced cancers. For context, the study as a whole: Ivuxolimab was an agonistic, fully human IgG2 monoclonal antibody directed against OX40 (CD134), a costimulatory receptor. Intravenous ivuxolimab was administered to patients every 2 weeks at six dose levels: 0.01, 0.1, 0.3, 1.5, 3 and 10 mg/kg. Of the roughly 51 patients in dose escalation, about 20 had hepatocellular carcinoma, some 15 had melanoma, 9 had renal cell carcinoma and 9 had head and neck cancer. In the dose-escalation cohort, around four fifths of patients were male, and the mean age was around 65 years with a range of roughly 23 to 79. Prior anti-PD-1, anti-PD-L1 or anti-CTLA-4 therapy was permitted, and checkpoint inhibitors had been received by less than 45% of dose-escalation patients. Partial responses occurred in three dose-escalation patients, of whom one had hepatocellular carcinoma and two had cutaneous melanoma. Peripheral TCRbeta sequencing aimed to test whether ivuxolimab altered TCR sequence diversity and caused clonal T-cell expansion. The monotherapy dose-escalation portion (N ≈ 56 patients) of the phase I ivuxolimab trial is reported in the paper. Findings and caveats that apply to the study as a whole: At doses of 0.1 to 3.0 mg/kg, clonal expansion of both CD4+ and CD8+ blood T cells was observed from baseline to week 6. The antigen specificity of the clonally expanded peripheral T cells was not determined. Low levels of normalized T-cell clonal expansion were also seen in some patients who did not respond. After ivuxolimab, more expanded clones were found on average in CD8+ T cells than in CD4+ T cells. In the 0.1-3.0 mg/kg groups, partial responders had among the lowest normalized peripheral clonal expansion, particularly in CD8+ T cells.

As regards this clone: Its antigen remains undetermined. No base qualities exist here, and no much larger clone lies one base off it.

Trimming at the junction amounts to 0 bases on V and 4 bases on J, and the germline ends lie 12 bases apart. The CDR3 runs 15 residues from the cysteine to the phenylalanine. Only CDR3 DNA is held: 45 bases, read in frame from base 1. Per the germline V gene, MGHRA is the CDR1 and YSYEKL is the CDR2. To sequence the TCRbeta CDR3 region, genomic DNA was isolated from the sorted cells. The immunoSEQ Assay was used to sequence the TCRbeta CDR3 regions. Imported from immuneACCESS, the table was reduced by TCRdb to in-frame sequences with V and J called. These copies leave out some clones; in studies compared against another copy, an unresolved V gene accounts for under half, and the cause of the remainder is not known. The sample table records about 37,000 clones; about 82% of these occur just once. Under 45% of the sample goes to the ten largest clones. Patients with autoimmune disease history or receiving systemic immunosuppression were excluded from the trial. In every dose cohort, peripheral blood was drawn for TCR sequencing at baseline, cycle 4 day 1, and cycle 7 day 1. The samples were taken from a phase I, first-in-human, multicenter, open-label dose-escalation trial of ivuxolimab. The trial enrolled adults with locally advanced or metastatic head and neck squamous cell, hepatocellular, melanoma or renal cell carcinoma. Before TCR sequencing, CD4+ T cells and CD8+ T cells from peripheral blood were sorted into separate populations.

The sequence links TRBV4-1 to TRBJ1-1; the D gene is possibly TRBD1, with 6 bases matching. This TCR was recovered from an adult with an advanced solid tumor such as melanoma, head and neck, liver or kidney cancer. The sample consisted of CD4+ or CD8+ T cells sorted from blood, taken in a trial of the OX40 agonist ivuxolimab. The CDR3 loop reads CASSQEGGGSTEAFF. The sequence in DNA is TGCGCCAGCAGCCAAGAAGGGGGGGGGAGCACTGAAGCTTTCTTT.